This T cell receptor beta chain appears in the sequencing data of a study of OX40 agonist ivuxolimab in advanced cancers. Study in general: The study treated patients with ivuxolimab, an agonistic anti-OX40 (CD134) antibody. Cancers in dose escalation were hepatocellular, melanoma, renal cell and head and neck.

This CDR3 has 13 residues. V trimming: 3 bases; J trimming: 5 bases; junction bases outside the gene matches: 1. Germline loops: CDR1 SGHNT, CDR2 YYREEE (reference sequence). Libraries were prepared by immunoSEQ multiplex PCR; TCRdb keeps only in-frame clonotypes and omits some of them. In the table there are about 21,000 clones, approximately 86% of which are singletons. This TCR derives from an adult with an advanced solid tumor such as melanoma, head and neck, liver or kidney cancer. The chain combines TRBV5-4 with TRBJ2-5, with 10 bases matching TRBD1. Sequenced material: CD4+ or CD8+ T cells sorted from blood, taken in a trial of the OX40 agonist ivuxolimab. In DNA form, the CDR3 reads TGTGCCAGCAGCTGGGACAGGGGTGAGACCCAGTACTTC. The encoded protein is CASSWDRGETQYF.